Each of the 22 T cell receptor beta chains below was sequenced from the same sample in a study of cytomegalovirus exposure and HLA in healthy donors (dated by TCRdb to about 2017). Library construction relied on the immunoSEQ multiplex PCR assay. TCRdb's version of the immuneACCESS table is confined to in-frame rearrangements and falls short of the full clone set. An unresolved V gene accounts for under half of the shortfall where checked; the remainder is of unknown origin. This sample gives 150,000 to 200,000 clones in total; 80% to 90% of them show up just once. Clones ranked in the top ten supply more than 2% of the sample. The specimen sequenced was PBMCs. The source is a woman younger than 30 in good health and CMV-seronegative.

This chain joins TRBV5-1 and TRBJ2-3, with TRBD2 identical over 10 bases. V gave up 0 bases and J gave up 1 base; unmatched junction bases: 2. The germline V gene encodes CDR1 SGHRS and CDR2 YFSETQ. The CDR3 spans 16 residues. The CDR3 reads CASSLAGTSGTDTQYF. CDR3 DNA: TGCGCCAGCAGCTTGGCGGGGACTAGCGGCACAGATACGCAGTATTTT.

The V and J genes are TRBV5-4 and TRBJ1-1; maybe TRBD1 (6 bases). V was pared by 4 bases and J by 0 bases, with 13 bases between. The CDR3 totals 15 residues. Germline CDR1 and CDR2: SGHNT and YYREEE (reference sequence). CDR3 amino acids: CASSLGTKMNTEAFF. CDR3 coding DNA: TGTGCCAGCAGCCTTGGGACAAAAATGAACACTGAAGCTTTCTTT.

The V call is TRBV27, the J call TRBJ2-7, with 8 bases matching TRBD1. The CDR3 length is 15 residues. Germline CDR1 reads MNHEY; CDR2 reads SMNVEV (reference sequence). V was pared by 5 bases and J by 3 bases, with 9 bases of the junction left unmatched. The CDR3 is CASSVRTGLRYEQYF. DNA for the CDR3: TGTGCCAGCAGTGTCAGGACAGGGCTCCGCTACGAGCAGTACTTC.

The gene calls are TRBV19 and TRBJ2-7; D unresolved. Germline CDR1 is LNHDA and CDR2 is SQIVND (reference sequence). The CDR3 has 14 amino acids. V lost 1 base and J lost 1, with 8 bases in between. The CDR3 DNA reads TGTGCCAGTAGTATAGGGAGTGGGTCCTACGAGCAGTACTTC. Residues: CASSIGSGSYEQYF.

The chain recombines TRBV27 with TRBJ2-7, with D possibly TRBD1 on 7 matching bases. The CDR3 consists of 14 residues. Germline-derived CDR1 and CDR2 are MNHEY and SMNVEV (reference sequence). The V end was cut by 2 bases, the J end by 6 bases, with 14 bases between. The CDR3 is CASSLVQGRIEQYF. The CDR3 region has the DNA TGTGCCAGCAGTTTAGTACAGGGGAGGATCGAGCAGTACTTC.

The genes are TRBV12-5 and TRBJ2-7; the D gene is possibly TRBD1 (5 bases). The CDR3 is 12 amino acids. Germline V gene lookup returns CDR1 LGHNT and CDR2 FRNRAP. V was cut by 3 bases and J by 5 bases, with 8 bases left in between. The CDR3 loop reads CASGLGVHEQYF. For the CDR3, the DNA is TGTGCTAGTGGTTTAGGGGTCCACGAGCAGTACTTC.

The CDR3 DNA sequence: TGTGCCAGCAGCAAGAGGTCAGGGGGCGGGTTCACTGAAGCTTTCTTT. The encoded protein is CASSKRSGGGFTEAFF. The chain links TRBV7-2 to TRBJ1-1; the match to TRBD1 covers 8 bases. The germline CDR1 and CDR2 sequences are SGHTA and FQGNSA. Trimming at V came to 5 bases and at J to 4 bases, leaving 12 bases not matched to a gene. This CDR3 comprises 16 residues.

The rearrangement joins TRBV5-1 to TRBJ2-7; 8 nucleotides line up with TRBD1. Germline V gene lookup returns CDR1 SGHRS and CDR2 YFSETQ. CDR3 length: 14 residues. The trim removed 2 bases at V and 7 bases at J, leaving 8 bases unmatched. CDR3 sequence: CASSLQGGDVEQYF. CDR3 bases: TGCGCCAGCAGCTTACAGGGGGGTGATGTTGAGCAGTACTTC.

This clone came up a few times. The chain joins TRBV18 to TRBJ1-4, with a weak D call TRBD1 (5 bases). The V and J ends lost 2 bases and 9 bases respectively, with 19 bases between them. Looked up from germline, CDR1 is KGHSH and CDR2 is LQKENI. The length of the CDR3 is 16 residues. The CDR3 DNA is TGTGCCAGCTCACCAAATTCAGCAGGGAAGGGTCAAAAACTGTTTTTT. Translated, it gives CASSPNSAGKGQKLFF.

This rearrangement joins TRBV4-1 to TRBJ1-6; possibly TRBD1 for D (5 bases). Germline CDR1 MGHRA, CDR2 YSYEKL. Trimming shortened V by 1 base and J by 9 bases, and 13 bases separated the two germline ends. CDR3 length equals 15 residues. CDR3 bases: TGCGCCAGCAGCCAAGTGGGGGAGGAGGGTTCACCCCTCCACTTT. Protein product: CASSQVGEEGSPLHF.

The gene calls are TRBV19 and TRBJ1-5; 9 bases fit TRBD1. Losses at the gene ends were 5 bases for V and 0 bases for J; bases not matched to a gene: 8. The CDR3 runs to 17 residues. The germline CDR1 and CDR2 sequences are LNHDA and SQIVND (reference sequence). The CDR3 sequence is CASSLRQGDNSNQPQHF. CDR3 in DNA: TGTGCCAGTAGTCTTCGACAGGGGGACAATAGCAATCAGCCCCAGCATTTT.

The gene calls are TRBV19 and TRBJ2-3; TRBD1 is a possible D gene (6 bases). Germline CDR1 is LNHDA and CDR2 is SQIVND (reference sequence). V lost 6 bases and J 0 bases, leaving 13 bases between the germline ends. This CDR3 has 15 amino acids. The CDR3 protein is CASRDQGPSTDTQYF. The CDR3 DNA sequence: TGTGCCAGTAGGGATCAGGGGCCGAGCACAGATACGCAGTATTTT.

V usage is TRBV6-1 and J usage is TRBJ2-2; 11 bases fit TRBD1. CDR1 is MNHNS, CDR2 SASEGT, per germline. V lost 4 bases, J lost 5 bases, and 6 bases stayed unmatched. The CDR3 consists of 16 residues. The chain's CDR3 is CASSAGQGAYTGELFF. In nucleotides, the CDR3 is TGTGCCAGCAGTGCCGGACAGGGGGCATATACCGGGGAGCTGTTTTTT.

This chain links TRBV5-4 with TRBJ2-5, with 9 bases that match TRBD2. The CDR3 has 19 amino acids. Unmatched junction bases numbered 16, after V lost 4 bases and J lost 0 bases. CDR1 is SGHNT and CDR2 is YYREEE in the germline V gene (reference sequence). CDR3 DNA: TGTGCCAGCAGCCCGCAGGGGGGCGGGAGGGATGAGGACCAAGAGACCCAGTACTTC. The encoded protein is CASSPQGGGRDEDQETQYF.

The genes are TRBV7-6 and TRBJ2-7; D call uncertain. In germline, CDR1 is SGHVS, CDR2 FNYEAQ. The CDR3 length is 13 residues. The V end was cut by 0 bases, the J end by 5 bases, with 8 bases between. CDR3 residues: CASSLAPYDEQYF. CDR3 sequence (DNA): TGTGCCAGCAGCTTAGCCCCCTACGACGAGCAGTACTTC.

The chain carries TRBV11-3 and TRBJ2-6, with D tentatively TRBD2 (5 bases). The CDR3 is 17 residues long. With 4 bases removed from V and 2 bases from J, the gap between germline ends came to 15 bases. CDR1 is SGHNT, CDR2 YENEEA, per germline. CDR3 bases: TGTGCCAGCAGCTCTCGACGGGATGGGGCTGGGGCCAACGTCCTGACTTTC. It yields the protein CASSSRRDGAGANVLTF.

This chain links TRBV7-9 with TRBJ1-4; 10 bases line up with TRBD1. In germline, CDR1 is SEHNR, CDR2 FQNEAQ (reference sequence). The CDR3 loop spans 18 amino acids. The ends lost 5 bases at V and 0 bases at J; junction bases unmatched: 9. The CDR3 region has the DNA TGTGCCAGCAGCCTTCGGACAGGGGGATTCTCAACTAATGAAAAACTGTTTTTT. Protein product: CASSLRTGGFSTNEKLFF.

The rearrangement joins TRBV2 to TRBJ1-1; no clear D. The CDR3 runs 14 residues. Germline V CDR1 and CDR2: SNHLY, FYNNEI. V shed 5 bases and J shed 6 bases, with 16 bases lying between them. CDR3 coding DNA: TGTGCCAGCAGTCTCGCGCGCGGGTTCGCTGAAGCTTTCTTT. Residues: CASSLARGFAEAFF.

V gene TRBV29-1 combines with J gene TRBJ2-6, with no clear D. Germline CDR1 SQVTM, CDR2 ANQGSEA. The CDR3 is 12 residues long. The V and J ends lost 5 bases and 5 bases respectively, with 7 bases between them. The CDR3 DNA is TGCAGCGTTAAATCCAGGGCCAACGTCCTGACTTTC. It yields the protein CSVKSRANVLTF.

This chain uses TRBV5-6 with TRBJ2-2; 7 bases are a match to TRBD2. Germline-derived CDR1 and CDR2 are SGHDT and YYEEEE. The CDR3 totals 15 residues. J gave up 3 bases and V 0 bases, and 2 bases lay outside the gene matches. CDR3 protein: CASSLGAGDTGELFF. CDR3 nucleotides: TGTGCCAGCAGCTTGGGGGCGGGGGACACCGGGGAGCTGTTTTTT.

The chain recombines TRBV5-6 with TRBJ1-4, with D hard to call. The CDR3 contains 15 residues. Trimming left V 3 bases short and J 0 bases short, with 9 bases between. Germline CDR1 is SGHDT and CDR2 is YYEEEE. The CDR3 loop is CASSSLLATNEKLFF. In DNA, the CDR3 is TGTGCCAGCAGCTCCCTACTTGCAACTAATGAAAAACTGTTTTTT.

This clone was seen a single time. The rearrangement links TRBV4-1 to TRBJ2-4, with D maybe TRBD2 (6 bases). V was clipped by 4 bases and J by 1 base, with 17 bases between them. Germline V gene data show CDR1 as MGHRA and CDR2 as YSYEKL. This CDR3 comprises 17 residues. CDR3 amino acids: CASSLGAGLPAKNIQYF. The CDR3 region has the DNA TGCGCCAGCAGCCTAGGCGCGGGACTCCCGGCCAAAAACATTCAGTACTTC.